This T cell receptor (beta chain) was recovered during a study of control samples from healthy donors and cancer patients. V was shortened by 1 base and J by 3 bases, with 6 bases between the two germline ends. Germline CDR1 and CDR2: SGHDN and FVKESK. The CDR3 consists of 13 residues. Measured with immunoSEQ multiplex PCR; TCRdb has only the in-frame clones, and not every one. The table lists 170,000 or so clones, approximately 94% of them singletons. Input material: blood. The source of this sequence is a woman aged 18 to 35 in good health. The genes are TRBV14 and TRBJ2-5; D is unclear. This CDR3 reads CASSQAVEETQYF. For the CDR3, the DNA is TGTGCCAGCAGCCAAGCGGTAGAAGAGACCCAGTACTTC.